At least ten counts were recorded for the clone carrying this T cell receptor beta chain. Antigen unknown. Template-switching 5'RACE yielded the TCR cDNA; a universal primer site and UMIs were added in the process. A single record per CDR3 protein comes from TCRdb applying MiXCR to the 5' RACE reads. The top ten hold 3% to 3.5% of the sample, which has 250,000 to 350,000 distinct CDR3 sequences, 8.7% seen once. This sample is part of a study of T cells after yellow fever vaccination. The study's findings and limits: Most primary-vaccination clones recurred post-booster (under 98% CD4, just over 85% CD8). Though it reached lower strength, the secondary response hit its peak faster, day 5 versus 15. FACS-sorted repertoires could contain abundant clonotypes contaminating from the bulk population.

The V gene's germline CDR1 is KGHSH and CDR2 LQKENI. V gave up 4 bases and J gave up 4 bases, with 16 bases separating them. The CDR3 consists of 15 residues. The chain has TRBV18 and TRBJ1-2, with D possibly TRBD1 on 5 matching bases. The source of this sequence is a man aged 18 to 29 who received the YFV17D yellow fever vaccine. This sample comprised CD4+ T cells sorted from PBMCs, obtained 5 days after the yellow fever booster vaccination. The CDR3 protein is CASSRQGVSAYGYTF. In nucleotides, the CDR3 is TGTGCCAGCTCACGGCAGGGAGTTTCGGCCTATGGCTACACCTTC.